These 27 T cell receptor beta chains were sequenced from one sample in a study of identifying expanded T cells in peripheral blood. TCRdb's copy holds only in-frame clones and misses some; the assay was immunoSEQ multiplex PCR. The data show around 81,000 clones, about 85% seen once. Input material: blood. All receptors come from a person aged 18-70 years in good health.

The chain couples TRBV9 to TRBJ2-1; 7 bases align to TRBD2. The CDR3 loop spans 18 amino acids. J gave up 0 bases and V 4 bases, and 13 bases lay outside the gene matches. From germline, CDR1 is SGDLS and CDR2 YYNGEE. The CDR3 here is CASSFHRSGRTSYNEQFF. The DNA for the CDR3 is TGTGCCAGCAGCTTCCATCGTAGCGGGCGGACCTCCTACAATGAGCAGTTCTTC.

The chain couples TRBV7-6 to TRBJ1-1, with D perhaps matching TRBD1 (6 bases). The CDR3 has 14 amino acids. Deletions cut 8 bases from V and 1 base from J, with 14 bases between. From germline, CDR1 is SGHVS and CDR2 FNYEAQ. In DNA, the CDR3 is TGTGCCAGCGGCCCACAGACAGGGAACACTGAAGCTTTCTTT. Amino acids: CASGPQTGNTEAFF.

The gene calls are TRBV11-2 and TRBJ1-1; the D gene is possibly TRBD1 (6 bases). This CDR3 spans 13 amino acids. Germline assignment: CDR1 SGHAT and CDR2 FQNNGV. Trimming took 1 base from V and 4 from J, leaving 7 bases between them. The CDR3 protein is CASSLAQGTEAFF. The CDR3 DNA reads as TGTGCCAGCAGCTTAGCACAGGGCACTGAAGCTTTCTTT.

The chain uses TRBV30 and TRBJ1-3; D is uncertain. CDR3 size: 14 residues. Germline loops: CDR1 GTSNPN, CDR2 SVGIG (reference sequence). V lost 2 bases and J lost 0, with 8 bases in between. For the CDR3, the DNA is TGTGCCTGGAGTCCCCTCTTCTCTGGAAACACCATATATTTT. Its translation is CAWSPLFSGNTIYF.

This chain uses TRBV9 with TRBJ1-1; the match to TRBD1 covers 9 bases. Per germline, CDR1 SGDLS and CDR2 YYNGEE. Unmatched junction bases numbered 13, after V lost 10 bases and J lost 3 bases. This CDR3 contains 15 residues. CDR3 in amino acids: CASNRGLVSDTEAFF. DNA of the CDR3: TGTGCCTCAAACAGGGGGCTCGTGTCGGACACTGAAGCTTTCTTT.

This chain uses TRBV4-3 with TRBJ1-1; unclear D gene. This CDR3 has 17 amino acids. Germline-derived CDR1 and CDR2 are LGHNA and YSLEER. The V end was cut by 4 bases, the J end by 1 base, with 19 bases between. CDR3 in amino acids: CASSRVGSGPQNTEAFF. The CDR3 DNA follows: TGCGCCAGCAGCCGAGTTGGTAGCGGGCCCCAGAACACTGAAGCTTTCTTT.

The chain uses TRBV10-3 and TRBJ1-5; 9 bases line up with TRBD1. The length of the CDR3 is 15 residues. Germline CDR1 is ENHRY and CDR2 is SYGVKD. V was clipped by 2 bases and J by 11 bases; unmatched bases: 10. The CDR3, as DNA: TGTGCCATCAGTGAGGGGGACAGGGCGGGCAAGGCCCAGCATTTT. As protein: CAISEGDRAGKAQHF.

Here the CDR3 reads CASSQETFPANQPQHF. DNA for the CDR3: TGCGCCAGCAGCCAAGAAACCTTTCCCGCTAATCAGCCCCAGCATTTT. The chain couples TRBV4-1 to TRBJ1-5, with D uncertain. CDR1 is MGHRA and CDR2 is YSYEKL in the germline V gene. Trimming removed 0 bases at V and 4 bases at J, with 13 bases between. The CDR3 has 16 residues.

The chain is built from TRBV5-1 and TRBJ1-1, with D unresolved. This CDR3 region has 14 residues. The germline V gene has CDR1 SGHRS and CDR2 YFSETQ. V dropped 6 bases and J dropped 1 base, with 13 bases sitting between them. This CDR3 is CASKTASANTEAFF. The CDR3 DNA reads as TGCGCCAGCAAAACGGCCTCAGCGAACACTGAAGCTTTCTTT.

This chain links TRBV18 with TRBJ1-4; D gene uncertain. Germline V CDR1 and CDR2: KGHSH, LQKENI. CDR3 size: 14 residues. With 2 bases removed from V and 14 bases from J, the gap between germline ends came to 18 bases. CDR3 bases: TGTGCCAGCTCACCATTGTCGGATGGGTTGATTCTGTTTTTT. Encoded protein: CASSPLSDGLILFF.

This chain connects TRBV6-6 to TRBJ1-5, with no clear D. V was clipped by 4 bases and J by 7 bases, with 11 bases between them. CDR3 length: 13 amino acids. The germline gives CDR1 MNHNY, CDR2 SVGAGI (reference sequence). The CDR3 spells CASSSPPKQPQHF. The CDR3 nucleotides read TGTGCCAGCAGTTCCCCCCCTAAGCAGCCCCAGCATTTT.

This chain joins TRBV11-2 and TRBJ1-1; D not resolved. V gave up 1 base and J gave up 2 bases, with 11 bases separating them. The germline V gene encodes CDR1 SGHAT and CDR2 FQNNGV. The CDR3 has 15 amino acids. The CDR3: CASSLGGLRNTEAFF. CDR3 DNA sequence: TGTGCCAGCAGCTTAGGTGGATTACGAAACACTGAAGCTTTCTTT.

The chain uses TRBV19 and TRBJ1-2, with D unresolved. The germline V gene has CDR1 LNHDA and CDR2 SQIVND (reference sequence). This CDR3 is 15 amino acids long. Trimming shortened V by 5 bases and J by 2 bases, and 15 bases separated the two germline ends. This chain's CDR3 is CASSSPRAYNYGYTF. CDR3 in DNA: TGTGCCAGTAGTTCCCCACGGGCCTACAACTATGGCTACACCTTC.

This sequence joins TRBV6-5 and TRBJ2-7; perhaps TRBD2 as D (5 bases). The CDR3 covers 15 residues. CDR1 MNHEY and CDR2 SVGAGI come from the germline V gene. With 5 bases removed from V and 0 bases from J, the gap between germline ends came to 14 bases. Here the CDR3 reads CASSLSGAGSYEQYF. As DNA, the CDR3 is TGTGCCAGCAGTCTCTCCGGTGCGGGCTCCTACGAGCAGTACTTC.

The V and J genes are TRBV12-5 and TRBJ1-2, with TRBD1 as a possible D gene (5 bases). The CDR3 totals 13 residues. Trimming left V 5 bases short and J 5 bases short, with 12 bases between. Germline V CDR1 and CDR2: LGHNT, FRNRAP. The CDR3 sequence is CASGTGRGYGYTF. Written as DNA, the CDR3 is TGTGCTAGTGGTACGGGGCGGGGATATGGCTACACCTTC.

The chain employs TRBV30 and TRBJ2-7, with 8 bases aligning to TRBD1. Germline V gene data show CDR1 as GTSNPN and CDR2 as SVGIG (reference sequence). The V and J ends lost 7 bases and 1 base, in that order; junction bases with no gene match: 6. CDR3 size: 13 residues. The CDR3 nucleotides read TGTGCCTTTGGACAGGGATTTTCCTACGAGCAGTACTTC. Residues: CAFGQGFSYEQYF.

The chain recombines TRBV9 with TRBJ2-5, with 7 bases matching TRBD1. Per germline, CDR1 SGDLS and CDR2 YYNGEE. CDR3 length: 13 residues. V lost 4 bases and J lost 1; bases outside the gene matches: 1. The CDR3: CASSKGAQETQYF. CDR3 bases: TGTGCCAGCAGCAAGGGGGCCCAAGAGACCCAGTACTTC.

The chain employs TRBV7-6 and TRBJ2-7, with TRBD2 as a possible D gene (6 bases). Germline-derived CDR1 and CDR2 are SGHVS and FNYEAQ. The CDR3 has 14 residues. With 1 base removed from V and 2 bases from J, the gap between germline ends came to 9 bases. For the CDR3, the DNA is TGTGCCAGCAGCTTAGGATCGGGGGCCTACGAGCAGTACTTC. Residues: CASSLGSGAYEQYF.

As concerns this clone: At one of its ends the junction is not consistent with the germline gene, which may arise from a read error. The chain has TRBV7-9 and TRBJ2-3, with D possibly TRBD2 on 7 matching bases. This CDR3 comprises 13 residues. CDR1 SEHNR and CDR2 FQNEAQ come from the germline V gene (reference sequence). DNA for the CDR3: TGTGCCAGCAGCCCACCCGGGGGGCTACCCGGGCATTTT. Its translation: CASSPPGGLPGHF.

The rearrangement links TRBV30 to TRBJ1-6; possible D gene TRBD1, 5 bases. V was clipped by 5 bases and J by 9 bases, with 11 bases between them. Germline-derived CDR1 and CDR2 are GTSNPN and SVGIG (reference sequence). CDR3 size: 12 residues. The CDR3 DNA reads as TGTGCCTGGGCCCGACAGTCTTCACCCCTCCACTTT. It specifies CAWARQSSPLHF. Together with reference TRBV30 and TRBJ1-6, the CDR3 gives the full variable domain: SQTIHQWPATLVQPVGSPLSLECTVEGTSNPNLYWYRQAAGRGLQLLFYSVGIGQISSEVPQNLSASRPQDRQFILSSKKLLLSDSGFYLCAWARQSSPLHFGNGTRLTVT.

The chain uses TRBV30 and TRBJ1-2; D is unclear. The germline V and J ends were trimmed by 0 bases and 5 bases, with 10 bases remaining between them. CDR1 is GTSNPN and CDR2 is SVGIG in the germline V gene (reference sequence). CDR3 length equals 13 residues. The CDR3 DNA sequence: TGTGCCTGGAGTGTACAACAGCCTTATGGCTACACCTTC. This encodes CAWSVQQPYGYTF.

CDR3 region: CASRLNSYNEQFF. CDR3 coding DNA: TGTGCAAGTCGCTTAAACTCCTACAATGAGCAGTTCTTC. The chain links TRBV12-2 to TRBJ2-1. TRBV12-2 corresponds to a pseudogene. The CDR3 loop spans 13 amino acids.

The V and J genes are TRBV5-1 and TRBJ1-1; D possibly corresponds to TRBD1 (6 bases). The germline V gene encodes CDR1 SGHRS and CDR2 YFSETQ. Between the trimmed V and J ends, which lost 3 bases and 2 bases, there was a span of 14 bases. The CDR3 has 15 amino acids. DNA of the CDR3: TGCGCCAGCAGCTGGGGGGCGGGAGTCAACACTGAAGCTTTCTTT. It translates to CASSWGAGVNTEAFF.

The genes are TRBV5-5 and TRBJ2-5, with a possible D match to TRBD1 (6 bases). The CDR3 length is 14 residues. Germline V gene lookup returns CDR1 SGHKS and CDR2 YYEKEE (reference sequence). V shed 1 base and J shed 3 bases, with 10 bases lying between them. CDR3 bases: TGTGCCAGCAGCTTGTCGTCAGGGGAAGAGACCCAGTACTTC. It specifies CASSLSSGEETQYF.

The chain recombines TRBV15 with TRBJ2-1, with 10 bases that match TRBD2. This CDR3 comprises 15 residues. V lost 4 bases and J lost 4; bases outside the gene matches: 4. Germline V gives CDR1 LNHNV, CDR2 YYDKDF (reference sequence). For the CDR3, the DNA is TGTGCCACCAGCATTAGCGGGGGGACTTACAATGAGCAGTTCTTC. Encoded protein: CATSISGGTYNEQFF.

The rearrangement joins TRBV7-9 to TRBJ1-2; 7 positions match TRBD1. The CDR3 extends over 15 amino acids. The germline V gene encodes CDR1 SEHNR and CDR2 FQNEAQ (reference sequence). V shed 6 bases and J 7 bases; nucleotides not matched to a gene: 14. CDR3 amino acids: CASSQGQAGEGGYTF. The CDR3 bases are TGTGCCAGCAGTCAAGGACAGGCGGGCGAGGGTGGCTACACCTTC.

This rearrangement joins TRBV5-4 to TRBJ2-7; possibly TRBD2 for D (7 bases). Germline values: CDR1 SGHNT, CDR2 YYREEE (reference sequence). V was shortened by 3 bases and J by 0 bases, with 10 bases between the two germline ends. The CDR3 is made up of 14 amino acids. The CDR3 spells CASSWGGPSYEQYF. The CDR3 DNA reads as TGTGCCAGCAGCTGGGGGGGGCCCTCCTACGAGCAGTACTTC.